This T cell receptor (beta chain) was sequenced during a study of T cell repertoires in cytomegalovirus infection. Study as a whole: Indications came from public TCR beta signatures; they pointed to CMV infection and to a matching HLA type. Points from the study as a whole: Clonotype analysis showed dominance of the ex vivo response by HLA-C-restricted CMV-specific TCR beta clonotypes. Carriers of CMV and the relevant HLA type were discriminated by public TCR beta frequency.

TCRdb re-derived calls from the reads in MiXCR, one entry per CDR3 protein. The sample yields about 60,000 distinct CDR3 sequences, about 33% seen once. This clonotype showed up just a few times. The antigen is not known. J gave up 3 bases and V 5 bases, and 8 bases lay outside the gene matches. Germline assignment: CDR1 SEHNR and CDR2 FQNEAQ (reference sequence). This CDR3 has 15 amino acids. The source of this sequence is a human donor in good health (CMV status not recorded). Some clones in this sample may be carry-over from other donors' samples. The sequencing input was PBMCs, sequenced either directly or after in vitro stimulation (not recorded which). The V call is TRBV7-9, the J call TRBJ2-7, with 9 bases identical to TRBD1. The CDR3 DNA reads as TGTGCCAGCAGCCGGGGGACAGGGCTATACTACGAGCAGTACTTC. Translating gives CASSRGTGLYYEQYF. The variable domain in full, completed from reference TRBV7-9 and TRBJ2-7, reads DTGVSQNPRHKITKRGQNVTFRCDPISEHNRLYWYRQTLGQGPEFLTYFQNEAQLEKSRLLSDRFSAERPKGSFSTLEIQRTEQGDSAMYLCASSRGTGLYYEQYFGPGTRLTVT.